The 20 T cell receptor beta chains given below trace back to one sample, sequenced in a study of PD-1 blockade in classical Hodgkin lymphoma. Every single patient, without exception, relapsed after autologous stem cell transplantation, and brentuximab vedotin exposure varied. Clones were read by immunoSEQ multiplex PCR, and TCRdb kept only the in-frame ones, dropping some. The sample yields about 58,000 clones, 75% to 95% seen once. Specimen: peripheral blood mononuclear cells (PBMCs), collected before the second cycle of nivolumab. All receptors derive from a human donor with classical Hodgkin lymphoma.

The rearrangement joins TRBV2 to TRBJ2-1; D gene uncertain. The CDR3 covers 14 residues. Trimming took 4 bases from V and 0 from J, leaving 7 bases between them. Per the germline V gene, CDR1 is SNHLY and CDR2 is FYNNEI. The CDR3 region is CASSGDSSYNEQFF. CDR3 in DNA: TGTGCCAGCAGTGGTGATAGCTCCTACAATGAGCAGTTCTTC.

This chain links TRBV2 with TRBJ2-7, with TRBD1 identical over 8 bases. This CDR3 spans 16 amino acids. Germline V CDR1 and CDR2: SNHLY, FYNNEI. Trimming cost V 3 bases and J 3 bases; bases outside gene matches: 10. This CDR3 reads CASSDYLRGTGYEQYF. CDR3 sequence (DNA): TGTGCCAGCAGTGACTATCTTCGAGGGACAGGCTACGAGCAGTACTTC.

The V and J genes are TRBV29-1 and TRBJ1-1; 7 positions agree with TRBD1. Germline V CDR1 and CDR2: SQVTM, ANQGSEA. V lost 7 bases to trimming and J lost 6 bases; unmatched junction nucleotides: 5. The CDR3 sequence is 11 residues long. The CDR3 nucleotides read TGCAGCGGCCGACAGGGCGCTGAAGCTTTCTTT. Translation gives CSGRQGAEAFF.

The chain employs TRBV5-1 and TRBJ1-1, with 8 bases fitting TRBD1. Germline CDR1 SGHRS, CDR2 YFSETQ. The J segment lost 0 bases and the V segment lost 3 bases, leaving 7 bases of the junction unmatched. The CDR3 loop spans 16 amino acids. CDR3: CASSSGGGQVNTEAFF. The CDR3, as DNA: TGCGCCAGCAGCTCCGGTGGGGGACAGGTGAACACTGAAGCTTTCTTT.

This clone was observed a few times. The J gene is TRBJ2-7, the V gene TRBV25-1, with 10 bases fitting TRBD2. Germline V gene data show CDR1 as MGHDK and CDR2 as SYGVNS. Losses at the gene ends were 5 bases for V and 6 bases for J; bases not matched to a gene: 10. The CDR3 is made up of 15 amino acids. The CDR3 DNA reads as TGTGCCAGCAGTCCATTAGCGGGAGGAGGCGGCGAGCAGTACTTC. Its protein is CASSPLAGGGGEQYF.

V and J are TRBV2 and TRBJ2-3; tentatively, D is TRBD1 or TRBD2 (5 bases each). Per the germline V gene, CDR1 is SNHLY and CDR2 is FYNNEI. This CDR3 has 14 amino acids. V lost 7 bases, J lost 2 bases, and 13 bases lay in between. Here the CDR3 DNA reads TGTGCCAGCACTGGGGACCGATCCACAGATACGCAGTATTTT. Translating gives CASTGDRSTDTQYF.

The chain uses TRBV21-1 and TRBJ1-5; the table's D gene call, TRBD1, was not cross checked with the DNA. TRBV21-1 represents a pseudogene. The CDR3 covers 15 residues. CDR3 nucleotides: TGTGCCAGCAGCAAAGAGGGGACAGGGAATCAGCCCCAGCATTTT. Encoded protein: CASSKEGTGNQPQHF.

This clone appeared a single time. This chain links TRBV4-1 with TRBJ1-1; no clear D. With 4 bases removed from V and 10 bases from J, the gap between germline ends came to 19 bases. CDR3 length equals 14 residues. From germline, CDR1 is MGHRA and CDR2 YSYEKL. In DNA form, the CDR3 reads TGCGCCAGCAGCCTGGATGTTGCGTTCTCGGCAGCTTTCTTT. Translation: CASSLDVAFSAAFF.

The rearrangement joins TRBV30 to TRBJ2-6, with a weak D call TRBD1 (6 bases). The CDR3 sequence is 19 residues long. The germline gives CDR1 GTSNPN, CDR2 SVGIG (reference sequence). V gave up 2 bases and J gave up 0 bases, with 20 bases separating them. Written as DNA, the CDR3 is TGTGCCTGGAGTAGGGGGTATGGGACACTCAGCTCTGGGGCCAACGTCCTGACTTTC. Translated, it gives CAWSRGYGTLSSGANVLTF.

The CDR3 protein is CASSLYTNPWASYNEQFF. Here the CDR3 DNA reads TGTGCCAGCAGTTTATACACCAATCCCTGGGCCTCCTACAATGAGCAGTTCTTC. This chain uses TRBV27 with TRBJ2-1; no firm D call. V lost 1 base and J lost 0, with 16 bases in between. In germline, CDR1 is MNHEY, CDR2 SMNVEV (reference sequence). This CDR3 is built from 18 residues.

This chain connects TRBV19 to TRBJ1-4; perhaps TRBD1 as D (5 bases). CDR3 length: 15 residues. From germline, CDR1 is LNHDA and CDR2 SQIVND (reference sequence). The V and J ends lost 4 bases and 0 bases respectively, with 9 bases between them. CDR3 sequence: CASSTLTATNEKLFF. CDR3 sequence (DNA): TGTGCCAGTAGTACCCTGACAGCAACTAATGAAAAACTGTTTTTT.

The rearrangement joins TRBV6-5 to TRBJ2-7; D not certain. The CDR3 sequence is 11 residues long. The V end was cut by 2 bases, the J end by 5 bases, with 4 bases between. The germline V gene has CDR1 MNHEY and CDR2 SVGAGI. The CDR3 here is CASSYRDEQYF. CDR3 sequence (DNA): TGTGCCAGCAGTTACAGAGACGAGCAGTACTTC.

V usage is TRBV14 and J usage is TRBJ2-1; maybe TRBD2 (5 bases). CDR1 is SGHDN and CDR2 is FVKESK in the germline V gene. V shed 3 bases and J shed 5 bases, with 17 bases lying between them. This CDR3 region has 16 residues. The CDR3 spells CASSQRSGNLDNEQFF. The CDR3 DNA is TGTGCCAGCAGCCAGAGGTCGGGAAACCTGGACAATGAGCAGTTCTTC.

V gene TRBV5-1 combines with J gene TRBJ2-7; 8 bases agree with TRBD1. CDR3 length: 16 amino acids. Germline V gives CDR1 SGHRS, CDR2 YFSETQ. V shed 4 bases, J shed 3 bases, and the junction held 12 bases outside the gene matches. CDR3 amino acids: CASSLGPGQGDYEQYF. DNA of the CDR3: TGCGCCAGCAGCCTTGGACCCGGACAGGGTGACTACGAGCAGTACTTC.

The chain combines TRBV6-5 with TRBJ2-7; either TRBD1 or TRBD2 may supply D (5 bases each). CDR1 MNHEY and CDR2 SVGAGI come from the germline V gene. There are 14 residues in the CDR3. Trimming stripped 2 bases from V and 5 bases from J, with 13 bases between. CDR3 region: CASSYLRDGNEQYF. Here the CDR3 DNA reads TGTGCCAGCAGTTACCTTCGGGACGGTAACGAGCAGTACTTC.

CDR3 DNA sequence: TGCGCCAGCAGCCAGGGGCGGGAGCAGTACTTC. This translates into CASSQGREQYF. The V call is TRBV4-3, the J call TRBJ2-7; a possible D gene is TRBD1 (5 bases). This CDR3 region has 11 residues. V shed 3 bases and J shed 7 bases, with 7 bases lying between them. CDR1 is LGHNA, CDR2 YSLEER, per germline.

This chain joins TRBV10-3 and TRBJ1-1; D remains ambiguous. Trimming took off 4 bases at V and 1 base at J, with 7 bases between the two ends. From germline, CDR1 is ENHRY and CDR2 SYGVKD. The CDR3 spans 13 residues. The CDR3 reads CAISGSANTEAFF. CDR3 sequence (DNA): TGTGCCATCAGTGGGTCAGCGAACACTGAAGCTTTCTTT.

The V call is TRBV4-2, the J call TRBJ2-3; TRBD2 aligns across 12 bases. Trimming took 2 bases from V and 2 from J; bases not matched to a gene: 2. The CDR3 extends over 16 amino acids. Germline loops: CDR1 LGHNA, CDR2 YNFKEQ. The chain's CDR3 is CASSQRTSGDTDTQYF. For the CDR3, the DNA is TGTGCCAGCAGCCAACGGACTAGCGGGGACACAGATACGCAGTATTTT.

Remarks on this clone: The sample has other DNA sequences that encode this CDR3 too. The V gene is TRBV6-1, the J gene TRBJ1-2, with TRBD1 as a possible D gene (6 bases). The V gene lost 2 bases and the J gene lost 0 bases, with 13 bases spanning the gap. The germline V gene encodes CDR1 MNHNS and CDR2 SASEGT. The CDR3 is 16 amino acids. For the CDR3, the DNA is TGTGCCAGCAGTGAATTCCCGGGGGCACCTAACTATGGCTACACCTTC. It encodes CASSEFPGAPNYGYTF.

The genes are TRBV7-6 and TRBJ2-1, with D tentatively TRBD2 (5 bases). Trimming removed 6 bases at V and 0 bases at J, with 15 bases between. The CDR3 is made up of 16 amino acids. CDR1 and CDR2 from the germline V gene are SGHVS and FNYEAQ. This chain's CDR3 is CASSKNEGRSYNEQFF. DNA for the CDR3: TGTGCCAGCAGTAAAAACGAGGGCCGCTCCTACAATGAGCAGTTCTTC. Full variable domain (missing parts from reference TRBV7-6 and TRBJ2-1): GAGVSQSPRYKVTKRGQDVALRCDPISGHVSLYWYRQALGQGPEFLTYFNYEAQQDKSGLPNDRFSAERPEGSISTLTIQRTEQRDSAMYRCASSKNEGRSYNEQFFGPGTRLTVL.